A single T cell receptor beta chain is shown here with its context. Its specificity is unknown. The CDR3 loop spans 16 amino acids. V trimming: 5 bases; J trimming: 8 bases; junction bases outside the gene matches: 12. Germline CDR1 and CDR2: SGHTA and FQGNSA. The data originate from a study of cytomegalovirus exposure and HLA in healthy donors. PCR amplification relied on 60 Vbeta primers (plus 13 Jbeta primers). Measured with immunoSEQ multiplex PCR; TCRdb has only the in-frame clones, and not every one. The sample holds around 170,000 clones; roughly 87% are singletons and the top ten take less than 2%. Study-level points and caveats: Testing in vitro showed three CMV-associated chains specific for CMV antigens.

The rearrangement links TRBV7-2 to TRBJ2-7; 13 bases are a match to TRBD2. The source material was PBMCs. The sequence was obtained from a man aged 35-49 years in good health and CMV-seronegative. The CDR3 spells CASSPGTSGIRPKQYF. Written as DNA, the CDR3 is TGTGCCAGCAGCCCCGGGACTAGCGGGATCCGACCCAAGCAGTACTTC.